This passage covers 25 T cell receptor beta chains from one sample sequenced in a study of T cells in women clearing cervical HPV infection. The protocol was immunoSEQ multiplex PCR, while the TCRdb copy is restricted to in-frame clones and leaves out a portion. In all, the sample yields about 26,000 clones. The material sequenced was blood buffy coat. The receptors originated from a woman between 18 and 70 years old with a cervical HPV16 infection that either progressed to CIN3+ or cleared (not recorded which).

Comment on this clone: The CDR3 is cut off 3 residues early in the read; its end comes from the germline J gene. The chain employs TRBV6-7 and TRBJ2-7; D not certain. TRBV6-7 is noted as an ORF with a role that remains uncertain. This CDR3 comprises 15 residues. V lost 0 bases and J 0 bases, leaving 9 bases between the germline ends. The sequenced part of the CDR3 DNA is TGTGCCAGCAGTTACTCTAACAGCCTCTCCTACGAG. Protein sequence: CASSYSNSLSYE. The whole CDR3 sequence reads CASSYSNSLSYEQYF.

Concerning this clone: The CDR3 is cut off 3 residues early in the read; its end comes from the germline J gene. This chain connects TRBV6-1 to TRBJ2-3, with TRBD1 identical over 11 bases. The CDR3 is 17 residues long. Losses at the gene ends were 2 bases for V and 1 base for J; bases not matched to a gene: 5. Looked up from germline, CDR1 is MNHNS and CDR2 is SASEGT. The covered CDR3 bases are TGTGCCAGCAGTGAATTCGGACAGGGGGCTCGCACAGATACG. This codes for CASSEFGQGARTDT. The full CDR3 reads CASSEFGQGARTDTQYF.

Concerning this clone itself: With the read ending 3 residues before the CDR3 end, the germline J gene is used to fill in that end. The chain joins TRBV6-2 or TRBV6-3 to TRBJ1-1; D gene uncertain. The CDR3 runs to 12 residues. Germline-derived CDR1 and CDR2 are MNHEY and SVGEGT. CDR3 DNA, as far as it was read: TGTGCCAGCAGACCCGACACCAGGAGG. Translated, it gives CASRPDTRR. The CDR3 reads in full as CASRPDTRRAFF.

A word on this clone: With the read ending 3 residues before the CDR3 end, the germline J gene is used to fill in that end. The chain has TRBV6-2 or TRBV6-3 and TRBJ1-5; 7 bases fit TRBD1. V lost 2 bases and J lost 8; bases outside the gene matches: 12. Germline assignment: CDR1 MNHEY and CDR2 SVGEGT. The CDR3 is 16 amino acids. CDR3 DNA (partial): TGTGCCAGCAGTTACCGAGAACGGGACAGTCGAGAGCCC. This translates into CASSYRERDSREP. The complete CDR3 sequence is CASSYRERDSREPQHF.

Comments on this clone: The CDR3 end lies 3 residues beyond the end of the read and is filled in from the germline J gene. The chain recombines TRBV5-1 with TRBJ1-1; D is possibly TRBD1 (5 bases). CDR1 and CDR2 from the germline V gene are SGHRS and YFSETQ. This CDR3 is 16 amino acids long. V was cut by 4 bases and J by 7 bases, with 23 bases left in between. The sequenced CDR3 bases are TGCGCCAGCAGCGCATCTCATCCGGGGGAGAAGGGTGAA. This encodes CASSASHPGEKGE. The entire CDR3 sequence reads CASSASHPGEKGEAFF.

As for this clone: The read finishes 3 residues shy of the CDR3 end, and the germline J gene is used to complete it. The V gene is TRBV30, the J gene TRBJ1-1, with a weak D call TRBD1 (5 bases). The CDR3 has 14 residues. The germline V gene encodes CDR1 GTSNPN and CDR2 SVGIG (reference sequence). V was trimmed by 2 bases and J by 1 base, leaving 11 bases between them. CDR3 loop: CAWSPLTANTEAFF. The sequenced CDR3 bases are TGTGCCTGGAGTCCCTTGACAGCGAACACTGAA.

CDR3 residues: CASSWRAPNSPLFF. The CDR3 bases that were read are TGTGCCAGCAGTTGGCGGGCCCCTAATTCACCA. J is TRBJ1-4 and V is TRBV5-6; D uncertain. Read sequence stops 3 residues before the CDR3 end, and the germline J gene provides the missing end. The CDR3 sequence is 14 residues long. Germline CDR1 is SGHDT and CDR2 is YYEEEE.

CDR3 residues: CASSLATSSGAFF. Partial CDR3 DNA: TGTGCCAGCAGCTTAGCGACTAGCAGTGGA. The V gene is TRBV7-6, the J gene TRBJ1-1; D is ambiguous. Coverage ceases 3 residues before the CDR3 finishes, and the germline J gene fills in the end. The CDR3 has 13 amino acids. In germline, CDR1 is SGHVS, CDR2 FNYEAQ. Filled out from reference TRBV7-6 and TRBJ1-1, the complete variable domain reads GAGVSQSPRYKVTKRGQDVALRCDPISGHVSLYWYRQALGQGPEFLTYFNYEAQQDKSGLPNDRFSAERPEGSISTLTIQRTEQRDSAMYRCASSLATSSGAFFGQGTRLTVV.

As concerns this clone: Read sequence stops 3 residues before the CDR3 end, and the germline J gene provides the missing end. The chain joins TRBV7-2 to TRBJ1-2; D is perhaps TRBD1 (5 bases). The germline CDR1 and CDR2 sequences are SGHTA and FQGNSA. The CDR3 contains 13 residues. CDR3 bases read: TGTGCCAGCAGCTTACTGGGGCTGAATGAC. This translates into CASSLLGLND. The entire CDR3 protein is CASSLLGLNDYTF.

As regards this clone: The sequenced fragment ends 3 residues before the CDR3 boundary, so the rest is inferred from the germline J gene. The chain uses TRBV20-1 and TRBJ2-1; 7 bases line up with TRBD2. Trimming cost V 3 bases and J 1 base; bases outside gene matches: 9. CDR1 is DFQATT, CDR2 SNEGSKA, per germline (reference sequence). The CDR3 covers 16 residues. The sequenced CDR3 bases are TGCAGTGCTAGGTCAACTAGCGCGGCGTCCTACAATGAG. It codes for CSARSTSAASYNE. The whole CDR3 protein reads CSARSTSAASYNEQFF.

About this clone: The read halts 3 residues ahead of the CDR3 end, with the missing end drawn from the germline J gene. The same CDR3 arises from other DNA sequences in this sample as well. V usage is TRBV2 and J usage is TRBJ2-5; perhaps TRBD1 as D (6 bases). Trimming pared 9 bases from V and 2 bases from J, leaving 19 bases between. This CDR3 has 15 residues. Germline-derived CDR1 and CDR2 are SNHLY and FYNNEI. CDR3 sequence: CASRTPRGGQETQYF. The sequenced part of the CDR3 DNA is TGTGCCAGTCGTACCCCCAGGGGCGGTCAAGAGACC.

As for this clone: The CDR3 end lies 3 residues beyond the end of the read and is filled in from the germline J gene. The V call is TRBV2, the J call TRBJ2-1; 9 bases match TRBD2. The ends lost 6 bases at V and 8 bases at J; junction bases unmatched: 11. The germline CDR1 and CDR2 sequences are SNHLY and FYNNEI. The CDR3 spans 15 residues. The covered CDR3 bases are TGTGCCAGCAGGGCTCAGCTAGCGGGAAGATATGAG. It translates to CASRAQLAGRYE. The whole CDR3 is CASRAQLAGRYEQFF.

The sequenced part of the CDR3 DNA is TGTGCCAGCAGCAGCCCAGGGAGCCAAGAGACC. Residues: CASSSPGSQET. The entire CDR3 protein is CASSSPGSQETQYF. The chain couples TRBV6-2 or TRBV6-3 to TRBJ2-5; D possibly matches TRBD1 or TRBD2 (5 bases each). The CDR3 end is not reached by the read, which stops 3 residues before it; the germline J gene fills it in. CDR1 is MNHEY, CDR2 SVGEGT, per germline. Trimming shortened V by 6 bases and J by 1 base, and 12 bases separated the two germline ends. CDR3 length: 14 amino acids.

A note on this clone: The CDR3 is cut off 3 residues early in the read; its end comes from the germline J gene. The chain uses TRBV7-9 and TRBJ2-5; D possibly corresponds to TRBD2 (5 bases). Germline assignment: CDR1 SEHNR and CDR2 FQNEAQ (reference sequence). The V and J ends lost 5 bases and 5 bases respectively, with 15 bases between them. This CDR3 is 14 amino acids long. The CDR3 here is CASSENEGGETQYF. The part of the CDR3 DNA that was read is TGTGCCAGCAGCGAAAACGAGGGTGGCGAGACC.

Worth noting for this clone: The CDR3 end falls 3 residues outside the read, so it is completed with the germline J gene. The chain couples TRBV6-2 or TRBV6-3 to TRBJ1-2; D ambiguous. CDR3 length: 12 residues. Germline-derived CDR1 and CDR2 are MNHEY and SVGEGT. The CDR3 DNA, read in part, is TGTGCCAGCAGTCCCCAGGACTACGAC. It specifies CASSPQDYD. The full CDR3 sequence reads CASSPQDYDYTF.

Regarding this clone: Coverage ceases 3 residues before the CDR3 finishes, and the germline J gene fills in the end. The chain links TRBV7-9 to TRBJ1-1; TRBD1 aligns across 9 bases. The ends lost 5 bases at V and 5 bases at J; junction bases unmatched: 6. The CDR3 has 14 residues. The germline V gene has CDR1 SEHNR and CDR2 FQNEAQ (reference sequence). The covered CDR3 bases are TGTGCCAGCAGCCTACAGGGGGCTCGGACTGAA. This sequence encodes CASSLQGARTE. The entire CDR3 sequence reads CASSLQGARTEAFF.

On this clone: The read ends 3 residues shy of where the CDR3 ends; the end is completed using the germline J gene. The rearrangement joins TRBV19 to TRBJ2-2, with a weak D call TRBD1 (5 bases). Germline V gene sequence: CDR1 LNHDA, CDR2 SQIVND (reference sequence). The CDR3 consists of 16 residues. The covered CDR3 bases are TGTGCCAGTAGGCCACCGGCTAACTCTGGGGCCAACGTG. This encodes CASRPPANSGANV. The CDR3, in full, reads CASRPPANSGANVLFF. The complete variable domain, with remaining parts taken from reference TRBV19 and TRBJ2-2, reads DGGITQSPKYLFRKEGQNVTLSCEQNLNHDAMYWYRQDPGQGLRLIYYSQIVNDFQKGDIAEGYSVSREKKESFPLTVTSAQKNPTAFYLCASRPPANSGANVLFFGEGSRLTVL.

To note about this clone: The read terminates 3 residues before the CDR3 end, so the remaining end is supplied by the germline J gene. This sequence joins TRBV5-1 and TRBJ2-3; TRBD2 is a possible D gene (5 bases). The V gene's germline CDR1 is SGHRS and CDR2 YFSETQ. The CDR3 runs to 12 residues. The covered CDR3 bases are TGCGCCAGCTACTTCCACGGGGAGACG. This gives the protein CASYFHGET. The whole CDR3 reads CASYFHGETQYF.

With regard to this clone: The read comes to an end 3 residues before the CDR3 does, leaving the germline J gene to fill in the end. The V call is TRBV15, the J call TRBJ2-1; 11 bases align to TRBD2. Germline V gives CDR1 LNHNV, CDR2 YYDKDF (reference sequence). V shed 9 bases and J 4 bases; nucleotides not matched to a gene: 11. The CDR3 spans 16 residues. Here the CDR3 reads CATYHTGTSGYNEQFF. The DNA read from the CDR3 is TGTGCCACTTATCACACCGGGACTAGCGGATACAATGAG.

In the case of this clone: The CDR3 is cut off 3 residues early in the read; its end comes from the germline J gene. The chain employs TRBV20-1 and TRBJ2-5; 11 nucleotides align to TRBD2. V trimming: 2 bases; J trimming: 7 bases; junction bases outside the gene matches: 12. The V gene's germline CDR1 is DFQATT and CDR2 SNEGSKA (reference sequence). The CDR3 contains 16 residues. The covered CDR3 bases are TGCAGTGCTAGAAATTCCGGGACTAGCGGTCCGGGGACC. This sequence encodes CSARNSGTSGPGT. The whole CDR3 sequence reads CSARNSGTSGPGTQYF.

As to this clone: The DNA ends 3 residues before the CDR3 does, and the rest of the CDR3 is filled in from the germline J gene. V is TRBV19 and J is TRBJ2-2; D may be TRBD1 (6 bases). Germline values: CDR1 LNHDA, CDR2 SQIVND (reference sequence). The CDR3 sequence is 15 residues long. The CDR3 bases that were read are TGTGCCAGTAGCAAGGGACACTCTGGGGCCAACGTG. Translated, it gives CASSKGHSGANV. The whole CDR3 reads CASSKGHSGANVLFF.

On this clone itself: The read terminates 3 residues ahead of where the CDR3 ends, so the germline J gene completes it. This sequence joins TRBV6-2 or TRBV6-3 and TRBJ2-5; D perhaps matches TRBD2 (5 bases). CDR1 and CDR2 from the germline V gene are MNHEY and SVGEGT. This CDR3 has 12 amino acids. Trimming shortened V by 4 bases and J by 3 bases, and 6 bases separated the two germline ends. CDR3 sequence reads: CASSSGEETQYF. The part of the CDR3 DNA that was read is TGTGCCAGCAGTTCCGGGGAAGAGACC.

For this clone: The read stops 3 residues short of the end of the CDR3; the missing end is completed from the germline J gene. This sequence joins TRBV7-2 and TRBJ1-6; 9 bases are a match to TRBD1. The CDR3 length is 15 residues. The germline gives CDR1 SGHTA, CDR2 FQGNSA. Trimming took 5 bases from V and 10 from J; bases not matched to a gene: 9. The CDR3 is CASSTTGTGLSPLHF. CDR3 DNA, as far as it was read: TGTGCCAGCAGCACCACCGGGACAGGGCTCTCACCC.

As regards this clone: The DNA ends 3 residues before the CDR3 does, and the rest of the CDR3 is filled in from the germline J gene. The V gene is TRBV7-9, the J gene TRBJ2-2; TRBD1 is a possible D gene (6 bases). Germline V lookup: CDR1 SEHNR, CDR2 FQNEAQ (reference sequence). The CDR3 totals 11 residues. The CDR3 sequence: CATKHREKLFF. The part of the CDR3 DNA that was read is TGTGCCACCAAACACAGGGAAAAG.

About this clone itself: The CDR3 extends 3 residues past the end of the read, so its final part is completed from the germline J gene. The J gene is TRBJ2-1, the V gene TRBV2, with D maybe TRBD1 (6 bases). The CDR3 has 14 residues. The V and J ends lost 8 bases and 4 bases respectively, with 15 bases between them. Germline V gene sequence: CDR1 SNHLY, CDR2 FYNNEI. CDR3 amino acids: CASGSLGGYNEQFF. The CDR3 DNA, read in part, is TGTGCCAGCGGAAGCTTAGGGGGATACAATGAG.